This T cell receptor (beta chain) was sequenced in a study of spatial heterogeneity in lung cancer. Background on the study: Alpha-chain sequences were detected in numbers that were consistently lower than beta-chain sequences.

Stated time point: sample taken at primary tumor resection. The cohort: over 70 early-stage, untreated non-small cell lung cancer patients. Within the sample, this clonotype is medium-sized. Its antigen is unidentified. Findings of the study overall: Expanded intratumoral alpha and beta TCR counts tracked tumor mutation counts.

Every TCR cDNA molecule carried a tag that served as a unique molecular identifier. TCRdb re-analysed the 5' RACE reads in MiXCR, keeping a single row per CDR3 protein. The table lists about 17,000 distinct CDR3 sequences, 6% to 7% of them singletons. This CDR3 contains 13 residues. Trimming left V 2 bases short and J 0 bases short, with 2 bases between. Per the germline V gene, CDR1 is MRHNA and CDR2 is SNTAGT. The genes are TRBV6-4 and TRBJ2-1; no reliable D call. The receptor was derived from a male donor with early-stage non-small cell lung cancer. This sample comprised lung tumor tissue, obtained at surgery. The CDR3 sequence: CASSDSSYNEQFF. The CDR3 DNA follows: TGTGCCAGCAGTGACAGCTCCTACAATGAGCAGTTCTTC.